A single sample gave rise to the 10 T cell receptor beta chains below, sequenced in a study of T cells expressing NK-cell markers. Following a re-call of the 5' RACE reads, TCRdb has one entry per CDR3 protein and lacks DNA. The listing contains 350,000 to 450,000 distinct CDR3 sequences. Sequencing was performed on blood T cells: a sorted CD56 or NKG2C T cell subset, CD4+ or CD8+ T cells, or bulk PBMC T cells (not recorded which). The receptors here all came from a man aged 18 to 69 in good health.

The chain uses TRBV10-3 and TRBJ1-5; as DNA is missing, the TRBD1 call by TCRdb cannot be tested. The length of the CDR3 is 17 residues. CDR1 and CDR2 (germline): ENHRY, SYGVKD. The CDR3 protein is CAISESSRTGSGQPQHF.

The chain has TRBV6-5 and TRBJ2-5; TCRdb indicates TRBD1, and absent DNA this call remains unverified. The CDR3 consists of 15 residues. CDR1 is MNHEY, CDR2 SVGAGI, per germline. The CDR3 region is CASSFSGQIQETQYF.

The genes are TRBV7-9 and TRBJ2-5; TCRdb proposes TRBD1, but this gene call is untestable without DNA. Germline V lookup: CDR1 SEHNR, CDR2 FQNEAQ (reference sequence). This CDR3 has 15 residues. CDR3 region: CASSRAGGGGETQYF.

This chain joins TRBV11-2 and TRBJ1-6; TCRdb designates TRBD1, a call that cannot be tested without DNA. The CDR3 contains 18 residues. CDR1 and CDR2 (germline): SGHAT, FQNNGV. CDR3 sequence: CASSHTLGQGFYNSPLHF.

The V call is TRBV9, the J call TRBJ2-1; TCRdb calls TRBD2, which cannot be checked without DNA. Germline values: CDR1 SGDLS, CDR2 YYNGEE. The CDR3 has 15 amino acids. The CDR3 sequence: CASSALAGGRNEQFF.

V and J are TRBV3-1 and TRBJ2-7. Germline V gene sequence: CDR1 LGHDT, CDR2 YNNKEL (reference sequence). The CDR3 spans 16 residues. The CDR3 is CASSPRLQLSSYEQYF.

The chain has TRBV5-6 and TRBJ2-7; without DNA, the TCRdb call of TRBD1 cannot be checked. The CDR3 has 15 amino acids. Germline lookup yields CDR1 SGHDT and CDR2 YYEEEE. CDR3 loop: CASSLALRVGYEQYF.

The chain couples TRBV9 to TRBJ1-1; the D call from TCRdb, TRBD1, cannot be confirmed without DNA. Germline CDR1 SGDLS, CDR2 YYNGEE. This CDR3 has 15 amino acids. CDR3 loop: CASSKTDRMNTEAFF. Filled out from reference TRBV9 and TRBJ1-1, the complete variable domain reads DSGVTQTPKHLITATGQRVTLRCSPRSGDLSVYWYQQSLDQGLQFLIQYYNGEERAKGNILERFSAQQFPDLHSELNLSSLELGDSALYFCASSKTDRMNTEAFFGQGTRLTVV.

The rearrangement uses TRBV5-6 and TRBJ2-6; TCRdb calls TRBD2, which cannot be checked without DNA. This CDR3 has 18 amino acids. Germline CDR1 reads SGHDT; CDR2 reads YYEEEE. The CDR3 sequence: CASSSLALITSGANVLTF.

This rearrangement joins TRBV28 to TRBJ2-2; TCRdb names TRBD1, which stays unverified in the absence of DNA. CDR1 is MDHEN, CDR2 SYDVKM, per germline. The CDR3 length is 18 residues. The CDR3 sequence is CASTPRGPLIRNTGELFF. Drawing the rest from reference TRBV28 and TRBJ2-2, the complete variable domain is DVKVTQSSRYLVKRTGEKVFLECVQDMDHENMFWYRQDPGLGLRLIYFSYDVKMKEKGDIPEGYSVSREKKERFSLILESASTNQTSMYLCASTPRGPLIRNTGELFFGEGSRLTVL.